The present TCR beta chain was sequenced within a study of response to subunit inactivated influenza vaccine. The CDR3 runs 14 residues. The V segment lost 5 bases and the J segment 6 bases; nucleotides outside the gene matches: 7. From germline, CDR1 is SGHTA and CDR2 FQGNSA. Each CDR3 protein is one row after TCRdb ran MiXCR on the RT-PCR reads. The profile shows 500,000 to 550,000 distinct CDR3 sequences, roughly a quarter of them singletons. The data also belong to a second study, concerning T cells expressing NK-cell markers. As that report states: It was by 5'RACE template switching with UMIs that TCR beta cDNA was made. Just one sequenced donor of eight was HCMV-seronegative, while seven were seropositive. The contribution of dominant NKG2C+ clonotypes to CD8+ T cells in a handful of donors was about 1.0-8%. In four donors, these clonotypes also led the CD3+CD56-NKG2C+ fraction. HCMV specificity was not established for the expanded NKG2C+ T cell clones.

This clonotype originated in a man aged 50 or older who received an inactivated influenza vaccine. This specimen was CD4+ T cells sorted from PBMCs, taken roughly 12 days after vaccination. The chain joins TRBV7-2 to TRBJ2-1; TRBD2 aligns across 7 bases. Here the CDR3 DNA reads TGTGCCAGCAGCGGCGGGGGAATTAGCAATGAGCAGTTCTTC. It specifies CASSGGGISNEQFF.